This paragraph reports one TCR beta chain. Profiling relied on immunoSEQ multiplex PCR, and the TCRdb table lists in-frame clones only, not all of them. Of approximately 80,000 clones detected, 94% appear once; the ten largest clones hold approximately 2.4%. The germline V gene has CDR1 MNHNY and CDR2 SVGAGI (reference sequence). Trimming took off 1 base at V and 3 bases at J, with 9 bases between the two ends. This CDR3 is 14 amino acids long. The data originate from a study of T cell changes during pregnancy in multiple sclerosis. Sequences were derived from peripheral blood, sampled in the third trimester of pregnancy. The clonotype was recovered from a female donor with multiple sclerosis, enrolled in a pregnancy study. The J gene is TRBJ2-5, the V gene TRBV6-6; tentatively, D is TRBD1 (6 bases). CDR3 region: CASSYYRTEETQYF. As DNA, the CDR3 is TGTGCCAGCAGTTACTATCGGACAGAAGAGACCCAGTACTTC.